This T cell receptor beta chain emerged from a study of PD-1 blockade in classical Hodgkin lymphoma. Time point reported: cycle 4 day 1 (C4D1), after less than seven weeks of nivolumab. Each patient's relapse followed autologous stem cell transplantation, and brentuximab vedotin exposure varied. Produced via immunoSEQ multiplex PCR; TCRdb's table is partial and in-frame only. The table lists under 20,000 clones, roughly 72% of them singletons. Germline V gene sequence: CDR1 SGHRS, CDR2 YFSETQ. The germline V and J ends were trimmed by 3 bases and 14 bases, with 12 bases remaining between them. The CDR3 totals 12 residues. A remark on this clone: Its antigen is not identified.

Study results and caveats: It was CD4+ TCR diversity, not CD8+, that rose significantly by C4D1.

The V gene is TRBV5-1, the J gene TRBJ1-6; TRBD1 might be the D (6 bases). The receptor's source is a human donor with classical Hodgkin lymphoma. The sequenced sample was peripheral blood mononuclear cells (PBMCs), obtained before the fourth cycle of nivolumab. The CDR3 loop is CASSWDTGALHF. CDR3 nucleotide sequence: TGCGCCAGCAGCTGGGACACGGGAGCCCTCCACTTT.